Detailed here is one TCR beta chain. Its antigen is not known. These data originate in a study of cytomegalovirus exposure and HLA in healthy donors. Whole-study results and caveats: One later analysis reportedly identified an Asian-associated ancestry cluster that showed fewer N-insertions than the approximately 710-donor mean.

With 60 Vbeta and 13 Jbeta primers, the PCR was carried out. Profiling relied on immunoSEQ multiplex PCR, and the TCRdb table lists in-frame clones only, not all of them. The top ten hold roughly 0.99% of the sample, which has 100,000 to 150,000 clones, 80% to 85% seen once. Germline-derived CDR1 and CDR2 are SGHTA and FQGNSA. With V trimmed by 5 bases and J by 7 bases, 11 bases remained unmatched. CDR3 length: 16 amino acids. Sequences were obtained from PBMCs. This clonotype was obtained from a woman aged 25-40 years in good health and CMV-seronegative. This chain links TRBV7-2 with TRBJ2-7; 13 bases fit TRBD2. The CDR3 loop is CASSLTLTSGRSEQYF. CDR3 DNA: TGTGCCAGCAGCCTTACCTTGACTAGCGGGAGGAGTGAGCAGTACTTC.